This entry concerns a single TCR beta chain. The data stem from a study of blood T cell repertoires in COVID-19. Study overall: PBMCs, B-cell-depleted T cells, or T cells were the source of the cDNA or gDNA that made up the material.

All enrollees were about 18 to 89 years old and from roughly 22 US areas. Cohort placement rested on clinical history that participants reported themselves. Sequencing was performed with immunoSEQ multiplex PCR; in TCRdb, only in-frame clones are kept and a portion is missing. This table holds 350,000 to 450,000 clones, around 92% found once. This TCR was sampled from a woman under 40 who had recovered from COVID-19. Sample: PBMCs or T cells enriched from blood (not recorded which).

The CDR3 region is CASSVAVGPNAEAFF. Written as DNA, the CDR3 is TGTGCCAGCAGCGTAGCTGTGGGGCCTAACGCTGAAGCTTTCTTT. The rearrangement links TRBV9 to TRBJ1-1, with D possibly being TRBD1 (5 bases). Germline V gene sequence: CDR1 SGDLS, CDR2 YYNGEE. V lost 0 bases to trimming and J lost 6 bases, with 15 bases between them. The CDR3 extends over 15 amino acids.